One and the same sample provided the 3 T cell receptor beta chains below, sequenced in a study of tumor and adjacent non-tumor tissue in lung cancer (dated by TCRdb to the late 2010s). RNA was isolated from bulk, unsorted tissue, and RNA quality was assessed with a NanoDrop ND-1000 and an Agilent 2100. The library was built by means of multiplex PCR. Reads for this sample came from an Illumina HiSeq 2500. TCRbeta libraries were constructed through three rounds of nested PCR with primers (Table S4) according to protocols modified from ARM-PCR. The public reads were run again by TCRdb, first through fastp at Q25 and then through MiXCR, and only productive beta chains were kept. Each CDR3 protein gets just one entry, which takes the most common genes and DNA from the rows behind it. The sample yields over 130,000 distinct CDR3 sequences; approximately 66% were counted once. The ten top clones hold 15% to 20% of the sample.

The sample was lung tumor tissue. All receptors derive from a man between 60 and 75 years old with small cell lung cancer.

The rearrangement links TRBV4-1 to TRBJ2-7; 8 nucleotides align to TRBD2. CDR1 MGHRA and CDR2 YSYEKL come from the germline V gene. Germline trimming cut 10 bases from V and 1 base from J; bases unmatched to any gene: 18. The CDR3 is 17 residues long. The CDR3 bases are TGCGCCAACAGGACAGAACCGGGAGGGCCCGGTTCCTACGAGCAGTACTTC. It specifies CANRTEPGGPGSYEQYF.

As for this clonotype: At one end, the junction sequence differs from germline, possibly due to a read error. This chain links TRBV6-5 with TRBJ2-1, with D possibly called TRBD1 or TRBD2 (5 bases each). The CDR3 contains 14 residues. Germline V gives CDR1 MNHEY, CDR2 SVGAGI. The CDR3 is CASSREGSYNKQFF. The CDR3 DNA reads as TGTGCAAGCAGTCGAGAGGGGTCCTACAATAAGCAGTTCTTC.

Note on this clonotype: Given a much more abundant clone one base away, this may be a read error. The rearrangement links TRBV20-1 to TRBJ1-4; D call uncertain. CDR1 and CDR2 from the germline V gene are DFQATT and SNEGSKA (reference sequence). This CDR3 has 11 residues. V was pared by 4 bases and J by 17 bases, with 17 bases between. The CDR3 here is CSAKSQPGTFF. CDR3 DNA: TGCAGTGCTAAATCCCAACCGGGAACATTTTTT.